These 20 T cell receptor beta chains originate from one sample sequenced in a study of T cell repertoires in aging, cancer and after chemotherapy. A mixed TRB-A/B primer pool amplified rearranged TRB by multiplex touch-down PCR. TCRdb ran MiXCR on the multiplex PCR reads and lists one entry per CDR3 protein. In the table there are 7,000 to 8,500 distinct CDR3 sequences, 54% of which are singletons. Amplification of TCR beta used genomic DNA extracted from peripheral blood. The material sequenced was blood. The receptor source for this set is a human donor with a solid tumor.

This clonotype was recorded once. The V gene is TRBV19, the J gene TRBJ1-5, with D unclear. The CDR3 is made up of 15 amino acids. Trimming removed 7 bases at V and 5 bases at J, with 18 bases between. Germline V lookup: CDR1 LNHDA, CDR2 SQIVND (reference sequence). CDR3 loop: CASKKSWVLHQPQHF. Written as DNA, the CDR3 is TGTGCCAGTAAAAAAAGTTGGGTGCTTCATCAGCCCCAGCATTTT.

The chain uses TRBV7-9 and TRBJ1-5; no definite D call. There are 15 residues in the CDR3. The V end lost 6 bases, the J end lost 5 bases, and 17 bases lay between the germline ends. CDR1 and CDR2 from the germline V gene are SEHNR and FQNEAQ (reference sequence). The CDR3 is CASSSDREEDQPQHF. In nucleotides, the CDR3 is TGTGCCAGCAGTTCCGATCGAGAGGAAGATCAGCCCCAGCATTTT.

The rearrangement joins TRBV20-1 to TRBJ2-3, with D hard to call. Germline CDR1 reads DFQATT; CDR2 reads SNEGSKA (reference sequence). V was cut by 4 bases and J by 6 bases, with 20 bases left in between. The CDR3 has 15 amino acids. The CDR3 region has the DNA TGCAGTGCTACCCATGCTTTGACTCCTCTTGATACGCAGTATTTT. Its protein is CSATHALTPLDTQYF.

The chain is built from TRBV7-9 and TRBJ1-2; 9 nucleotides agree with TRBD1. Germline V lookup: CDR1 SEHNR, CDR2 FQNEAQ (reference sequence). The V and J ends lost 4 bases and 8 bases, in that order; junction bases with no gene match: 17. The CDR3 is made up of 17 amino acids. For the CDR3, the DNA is TGTGCCAGCAGCTCCTTCAGGACAGGGGTTTCCCTCGGAGGCTACACCTTC. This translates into CASSSFRTGVSLGGYTF.

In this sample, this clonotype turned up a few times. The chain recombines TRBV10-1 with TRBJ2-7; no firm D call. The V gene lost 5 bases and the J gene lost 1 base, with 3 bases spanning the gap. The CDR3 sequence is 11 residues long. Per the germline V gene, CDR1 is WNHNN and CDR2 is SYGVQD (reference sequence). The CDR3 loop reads CASSRSYEQYF. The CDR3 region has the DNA TGCGCCAGCAGTCGGTCCTACGAGCAGTACTTC.

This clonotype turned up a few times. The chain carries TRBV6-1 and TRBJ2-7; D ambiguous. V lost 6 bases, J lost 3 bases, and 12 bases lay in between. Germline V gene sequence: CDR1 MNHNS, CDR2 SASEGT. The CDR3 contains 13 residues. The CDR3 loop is CASSPGPYYEQYF. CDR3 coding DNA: TGTGCCAGCAGCCCCGGGCCCTACTACGAGCAGTACTTC.

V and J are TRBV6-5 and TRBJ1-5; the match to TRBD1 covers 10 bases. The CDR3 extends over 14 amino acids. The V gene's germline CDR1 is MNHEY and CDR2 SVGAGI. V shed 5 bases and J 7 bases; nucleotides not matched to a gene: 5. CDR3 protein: CASSLRQGAQPQHF. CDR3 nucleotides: TGTGCCAGCAGTCTTCGACAGGGGGCACAGCCCCAGCATTTT.

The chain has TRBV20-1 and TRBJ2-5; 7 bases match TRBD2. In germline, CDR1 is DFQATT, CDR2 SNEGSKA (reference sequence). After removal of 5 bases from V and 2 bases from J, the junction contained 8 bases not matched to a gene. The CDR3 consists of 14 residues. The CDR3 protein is CSADPGTTQETQYF. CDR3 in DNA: TGCAGTGCTGACCCCGGGACTACACAAGAGACCCAGTACTTC.

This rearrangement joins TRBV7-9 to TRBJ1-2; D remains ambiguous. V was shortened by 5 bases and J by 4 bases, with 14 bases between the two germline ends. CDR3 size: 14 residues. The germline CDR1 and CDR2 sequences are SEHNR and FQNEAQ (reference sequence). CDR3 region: CASSPRQPTYGYTF. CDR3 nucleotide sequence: TGTGCCAGCAGCCCACGTCAGCCCACCTATGGCTACACCTTC. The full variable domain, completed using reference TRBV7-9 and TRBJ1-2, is DTGVSQNPRHKITKRGQNVTFRCDPISEHNRLYWYRQTLGQGPEFLTYFQNEAQLEKSRLLSDRFSAERPKGSFSTLEIQRTEQGDSAMYLCASSPRQPTYGYTFGSGTRLTVV.

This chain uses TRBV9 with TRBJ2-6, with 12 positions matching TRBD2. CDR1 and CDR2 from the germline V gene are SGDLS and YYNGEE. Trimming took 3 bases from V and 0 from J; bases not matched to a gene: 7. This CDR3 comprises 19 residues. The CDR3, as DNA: TGTGCCAGCAGCGCTCAGGGACTAGCGGGCGCCTCTGGGGCCAACGTCCTGACTTTC. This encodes CASSAQGLAGASGANVLTF.

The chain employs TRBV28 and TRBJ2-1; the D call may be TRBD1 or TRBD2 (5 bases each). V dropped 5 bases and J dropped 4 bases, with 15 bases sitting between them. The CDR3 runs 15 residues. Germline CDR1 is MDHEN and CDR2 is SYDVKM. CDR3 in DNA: TGTGCCAGCAGTGTCCGGGACGGGGTTTACAATGAGCAGTTCTTC. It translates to CASSVRDGVYNEQFF.

CDR3 coding DNA: TGTGCCAGCAGTTCCACAGGGGGAGAAGCTTTCTTT. This encodes CASSSTGGEAFF. The chain combines TRBV6-5 with TRBJ1-1; 8 positions agree with TRBD1. V was pared by 4 bases and J by 8 bases, with 3 bases of the junction left unmatched. Looked up from germline, CDR1 is MNHEY and CDR2 is SVGAGI. There are 12 residues in the CDR3.

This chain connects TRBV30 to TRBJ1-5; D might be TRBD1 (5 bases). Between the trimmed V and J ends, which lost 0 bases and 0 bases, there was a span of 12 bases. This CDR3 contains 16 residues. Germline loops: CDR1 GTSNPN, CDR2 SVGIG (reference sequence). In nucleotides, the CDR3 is TGTGCCTGGAGTGTATACGGACATAATAGCAATCAGCCCCAGCATTTT. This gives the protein CAWSVYGHNSNQPQHF.

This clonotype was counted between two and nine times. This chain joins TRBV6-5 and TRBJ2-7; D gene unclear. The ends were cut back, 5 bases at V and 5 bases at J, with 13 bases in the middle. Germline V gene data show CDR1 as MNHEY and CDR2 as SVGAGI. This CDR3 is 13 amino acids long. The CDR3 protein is CASSPVGFNEQYF. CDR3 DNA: TGTGCCAGCAGTCCCGTGGGGTTCAACGAGCAGTACTTC.

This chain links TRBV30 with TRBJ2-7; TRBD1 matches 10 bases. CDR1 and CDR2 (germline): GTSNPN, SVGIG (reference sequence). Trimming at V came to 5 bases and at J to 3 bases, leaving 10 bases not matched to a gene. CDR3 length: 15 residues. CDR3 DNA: TGTGCCTGGGTCCGAGGACAGGGGGAACTCTACGAGCAGTACTTC. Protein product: CAWVRGQGELYEQYF. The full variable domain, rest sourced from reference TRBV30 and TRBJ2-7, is SQTIHQWPATLVQPVGSPLSLECTVEGTSNPNLYWYRQAAGRGLQLLFYSVGIGQISSEVPQNLSASRPQDRQFILSSKKLLLSDSGFYLCAWVRGQGELYEQYFGPGTRLTVT.

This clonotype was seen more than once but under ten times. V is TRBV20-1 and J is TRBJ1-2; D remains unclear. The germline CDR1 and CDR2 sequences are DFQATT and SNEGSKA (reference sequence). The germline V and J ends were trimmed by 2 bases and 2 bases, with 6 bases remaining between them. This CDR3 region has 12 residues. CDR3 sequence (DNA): TGCAGTGCTAGATACGAGAACTATGGCTACACCTTC. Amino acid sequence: CSARYENYGYTF.

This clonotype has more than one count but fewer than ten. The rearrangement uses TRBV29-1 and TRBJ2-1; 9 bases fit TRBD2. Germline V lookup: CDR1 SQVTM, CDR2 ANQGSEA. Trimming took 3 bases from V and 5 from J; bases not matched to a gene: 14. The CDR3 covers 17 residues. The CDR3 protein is CSVEYLSAGGPHNEQFF. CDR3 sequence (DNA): TGCAGCGTTGAGTATCTGTCAGCGGGAGGTCCCCACAATGAGCAGTTCTTC.

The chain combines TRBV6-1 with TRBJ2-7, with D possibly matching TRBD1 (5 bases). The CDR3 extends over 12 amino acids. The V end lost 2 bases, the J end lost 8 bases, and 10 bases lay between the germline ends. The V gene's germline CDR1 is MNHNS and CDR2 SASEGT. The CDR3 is CASSEQGMKQYF. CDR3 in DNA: TGTGCCAGCAGTGAACAGGGAATGAAGCAGTACTTC.

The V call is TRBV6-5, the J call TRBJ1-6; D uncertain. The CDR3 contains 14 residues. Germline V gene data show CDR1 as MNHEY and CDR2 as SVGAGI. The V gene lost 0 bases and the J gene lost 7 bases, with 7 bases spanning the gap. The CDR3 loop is CASSYSSINSPLHF. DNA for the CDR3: TGTGCCAGCAGTTACTCGAGCATCAATTCACCCCTCCACTTT.

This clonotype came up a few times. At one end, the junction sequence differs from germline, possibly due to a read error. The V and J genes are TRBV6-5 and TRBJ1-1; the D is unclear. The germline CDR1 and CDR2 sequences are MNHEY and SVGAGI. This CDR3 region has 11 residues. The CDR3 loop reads CASSSNTEAFF. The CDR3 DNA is TGTGCTAGCAGTAGTAACACTGAAGCTTTCTTT.